The 2 T cell receptor beta chains below come from one sample, sequenced in a study of blood T cells in healthy people across ages. Together with a sample-barcoded 5' primer, a J-beta primer mix was included in a second PCR lasting about 6 to 11 cycles. TCRdb reprocessed the 5' RACE reads with MiXCR, giving one entry per CDR3 protein. The table lists approximately 900,000 distinct CDR3 sequences, about 48% of them singletons. Sequencing was done on a sample of blood. These receptors came from a man younger than 45 in good health.

The rearrangement uses TRBV3-1 and TRBJ2-5; 9 bases agree with TRBD2. Matching the DNA end better, TRBJ2-7 makes the J call doubtful. CDR1 and CDR2 from the germline V gene are LGHDT and YNNKEL (reference sequence). This CDR3 contains 15 residues. The CDR3 DNA follows: TGTGCCAGCAGCCAAGGGGCTAGCGGGGCGTACGAGCAGTACTTC. As protein: CASSQGASGAYEQYF.

The V gene is TRBV7-2, the J gene TRBJ2-1; D gene ambiguous. V was trimmed by 0 bases and J by 8 bases, leaving 8 bases between them. Germline V gene lookup returns CDR1 SGHTA and CDR2 FQGNSA. This CDR3 region has 13 residues. Here the CDR3 reads CASSLAVPDEQFF. CDR3 nucleotides: TGTGCCAGCAGCTTAGCGGTCCCGGATGAGCAGTTCTTC.